Here is one T cell receptor (beta chain) with its context. These data originate in a study of blood T cell repertoires in COVID-19. Trimming took off 5 bases at V and 4 bases at J, with 9 bases between the two ends. Per germline, CDR1 SEHNR and CDR2 FQNEAQ (reference sequence). CDR3 size: 12 residues. Generated by immunoSEQ multiplex PCR, the TCRdb table keeps only in-frame clones and is missing some. The table shows around 420,000 clones, with 88% occurring only once. The rearrangement joins TRBV7-9 to TRBJ2-7; the D gene is possibly TRBD1 (5 bases). The sequence was collected from a woman between 35 and 50 years old with acute COVID-19. The sample consisted of PBMCs or T cells enriched from blood (not recorded which). In nucleotides, the CDR3 is TGTGCCAGCAGCCGCTCAGGGTACGAGCAGTACTTC. Encoded protein: CASSRSGYEQYF.